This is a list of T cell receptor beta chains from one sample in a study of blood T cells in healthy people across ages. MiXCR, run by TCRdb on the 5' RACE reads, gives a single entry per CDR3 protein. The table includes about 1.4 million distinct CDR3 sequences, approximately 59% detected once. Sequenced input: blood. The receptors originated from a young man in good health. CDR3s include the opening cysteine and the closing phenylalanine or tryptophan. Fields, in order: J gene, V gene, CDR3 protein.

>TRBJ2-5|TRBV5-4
CASSFPTSGEETQYF
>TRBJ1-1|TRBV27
CASTLTAMNTEAFF
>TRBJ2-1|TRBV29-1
CSVAVEEQFF
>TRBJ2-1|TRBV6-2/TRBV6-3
CASSRLAGPDNEQFF
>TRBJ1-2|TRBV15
CATSAIRGGGYTF
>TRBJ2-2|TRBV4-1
CASSQGQTNTGELFF
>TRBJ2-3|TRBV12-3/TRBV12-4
CASSTTSASTDTQYF
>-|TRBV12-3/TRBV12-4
CASSRQGSQTQYF
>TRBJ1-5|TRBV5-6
CASSFRGSRNQPQHF
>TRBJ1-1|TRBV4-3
CASSQGTGTEAFF
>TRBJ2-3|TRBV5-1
CASSVATRLGDTQYF
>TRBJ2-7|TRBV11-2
CASSVERHNYEQYF
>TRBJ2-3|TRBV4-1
CASSQVGTNHEYF
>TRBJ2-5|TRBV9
CASSVEGWYQETQYF
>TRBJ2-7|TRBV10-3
CAISESFSAGTFGWQYF
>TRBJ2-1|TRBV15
CATSREGDRPQREQFF
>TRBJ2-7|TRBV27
CASHSGSYEQYF
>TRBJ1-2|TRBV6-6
CASSYEPGSYGYTF
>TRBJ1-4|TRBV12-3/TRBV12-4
CASSRPPGGTNEKLFF
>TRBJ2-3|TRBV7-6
CASSWATTDTQYF
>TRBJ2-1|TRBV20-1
CSAGNPNRGSSYNEQFF
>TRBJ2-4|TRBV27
CASSFGGWPGEQYF
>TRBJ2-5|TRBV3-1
CASSQSIGRSETQYF
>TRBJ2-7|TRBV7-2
CASSLDWGTGRDEQYF
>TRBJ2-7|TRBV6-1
CASSERPALIVYEQYF
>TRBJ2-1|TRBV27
CASSLLRGQTYNEQFF
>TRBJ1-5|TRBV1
CTTLDRGRQPQHF
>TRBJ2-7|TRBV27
CAIKIKIIYEQYF
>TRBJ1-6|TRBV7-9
CASTGDNSPLHF
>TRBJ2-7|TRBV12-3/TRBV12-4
CASTRGDRSYEQYF
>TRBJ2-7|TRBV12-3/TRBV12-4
CASTSGGDFEQYF
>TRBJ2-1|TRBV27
CASRVAFLAGRDEQFF
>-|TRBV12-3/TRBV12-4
CASSIARETQYF
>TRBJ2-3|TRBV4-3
CASSQDLGGGSQGTQYF
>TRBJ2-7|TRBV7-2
CASSPNRDLSYEQYF
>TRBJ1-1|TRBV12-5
CASGTGTGRDTEAFF
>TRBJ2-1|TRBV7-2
CATKETGGYNEQFF
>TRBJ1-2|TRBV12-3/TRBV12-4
CASRAPFGGEYNYGYTF
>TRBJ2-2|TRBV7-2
CASFRGGSNTGELFF
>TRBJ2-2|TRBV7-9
CASTLLRVGEITGELFF
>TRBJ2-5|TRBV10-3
CAITSYGETQYF
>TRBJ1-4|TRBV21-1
CASSRRSPGWREKLFF
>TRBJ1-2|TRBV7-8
CASSPHRGRRSGYTF
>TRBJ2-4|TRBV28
CASSSGPVLAKNIQYF
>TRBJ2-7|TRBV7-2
CASGLSVMGRALSYEQYF
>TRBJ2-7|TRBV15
CATGWTASPYEQYF
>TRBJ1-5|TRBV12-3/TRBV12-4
CASSSLTGGGNQPQHF
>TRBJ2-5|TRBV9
CASSVAGGDQETQYF
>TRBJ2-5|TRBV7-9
CASSLGGQIGAQETQYF